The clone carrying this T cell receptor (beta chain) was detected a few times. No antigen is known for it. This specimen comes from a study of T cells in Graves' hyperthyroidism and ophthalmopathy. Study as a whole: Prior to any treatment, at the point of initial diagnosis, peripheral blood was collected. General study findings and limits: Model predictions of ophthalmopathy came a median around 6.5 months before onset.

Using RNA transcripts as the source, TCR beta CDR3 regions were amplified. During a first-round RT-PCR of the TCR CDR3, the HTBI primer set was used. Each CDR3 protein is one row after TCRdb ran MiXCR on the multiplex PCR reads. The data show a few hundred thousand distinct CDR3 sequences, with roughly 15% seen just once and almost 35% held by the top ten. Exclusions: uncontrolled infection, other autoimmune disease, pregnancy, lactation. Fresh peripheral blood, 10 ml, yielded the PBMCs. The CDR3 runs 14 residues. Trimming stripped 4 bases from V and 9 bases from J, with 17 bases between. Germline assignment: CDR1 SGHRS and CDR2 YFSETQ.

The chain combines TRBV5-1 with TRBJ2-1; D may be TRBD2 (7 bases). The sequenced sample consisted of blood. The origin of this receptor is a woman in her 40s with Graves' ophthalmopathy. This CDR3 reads CASSEGGGLSEQFF. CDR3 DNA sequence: TGCGCCAGCAGCGAAGGGGGGGGGCTGAGTGAGCAGTTCTTC.